This record looks at one T cell receptor beta chain sequence and its context. The CDR3 covers 19 residues. Germline assignment: CDR1 SSHAT and CDR2 FNYEAQ (reference sequence). After removal of 5 bases from V and 3 bases from J, the junction contained 11 bases not matched to a gene. Assay used: immunoSEQ multiplex PCR; TCRdb lists only in-frame clones, some missing. The data hold about 130,000 clones, with around 94% observed a single time. This record comes from a study of control samples from healthy donors and cancer patients. The source of this sequence is a man aged 55 to 70 with colorectal cancer. The sequenced material came from PBMCs. The chain has TRBV7-7 and TRBJ2-6, with 12 bases identical to TRBD1. The CDR3: CASSPVTGQGADGANVLTF. CDR3 bases: TGTGCCAGCAGCCCGGTTACGGGACAGGGGGCTGATGGGGCCAACGTCCTGACTTTC.